These T cell receptor beta chains were read from a single sample in a study of response to subunit inactivated influenza vaccine. TCRdb reprocessed the RT-PCR reads with MiXCR, giving one entry per CDR3 protein. The table has around 570,000 distinct CDR3 sequences, less than 10% seen once. Here the sequenced sample was PBMCs from blood, taken less than 30 months after vaccination. Receptor source: a man aged 50-75 years who received an inactivated influenza vaccine. The CDR3 runs from the conserved cysteine through the conserved F or W. The D gene is left open where the match is weak. Size is omitted from some rows. Given values are once, few, many or a class for expanded clones.

TRBJ2-5 | TRBD2 | many | TRBV3-1 | CASSQEEAGGQETQYF | TGTGCCAGCAGCCAAGAAGAAGCGGGGGGCCAAGAGACCCAGTACTTC
TRBJ2-1 | TRBD2 | many | TRBV20-1 | CSARSVTSGNNEQFF | TGCAGTGCGCGTTCTGTCACTAGCGGGAACAATGAGCAGTTCTTC
TRBJ2-1 | NA | few | TRBV28 | CASSSQTRINEQFF | TGTGCCAGCAGTTCCCAGACTAGAATAAATGAGCAGTTCTTC
TRBJ2-3 | NA | NA | TRBV20-1 | CTTGGARADTQYF | TGCACCACTGGGGGGGCGAGGGCAGATACGCAGTATTTT
TRBJ2-5 | TRBD2 | NA | TRBV3-1 | CASRGLAGLKTQYF | TGTGCCAGCAGGGGACTAGCGGGGTTAAAGACCCAGTACTTC
TRBJ1-5 | NA | many | TRBV6-1 | CASNVFTGRDQPQHF | TGTGCCAGCAACGTTTTTACAGGGCGGGATCAGCCCCAGCATTTT
TRBJ2-2 | NA | NA | TRBV4-3 | CASSQDVRAITGELFF | TGCGCCAGCAGCCAAGATGTCCGGGCGATCACCGGGGAGCTGTTTTTT
TRBJ2-5 | NA | NA | TRBV7-9 | CASSFVVVPETQYF | TGTGCCAGCAGCTTCGTTGTAGTACCAGAGACCCAGTACTTC
TRBJ2-1 | TRBD1 | many | TRBV11-2 | CASSPWRGQGSYNEQFF | TGTGCCAGCAGCCCCTGGAGGGGACAGGGATCCTACAATGAGCAGTTCTTC
TRBJ2-3 | NA | NA | TRBV5-4 | CASSLKGGFTDTQYF | TGTGCCAGCAGCTTAAAAGGGGGTTTTACAGATACGCAGTATTTT
TRBJ2-7 | TRBD2 | few | TRBV7-8 | CASSLYYVHGRSYEQYF | TGTGCCAGCAGCTTATACTACGTCCACGGGAGGTCCTACGAGCAGTACTTC
TRBJ2-3 | TRBD2 | NA | TRBV29-1 | CSVGGLAGGSTDTQYF | TGCAGCGTTGGGGGACTAGCGGGAGGGTCCACAGATACGCAGTATTTT
TRBJ1-5 | NA | few | TRBV7-8 | CASSSIPTGRSNQPQHF | TGTGCCAGCAGCTCCATACCGACAGGTCGTAGCAATCAGCCCCAGCATTTT
TRBJ2-2 | TRBD1 | few | TRBV28 | CASSNGQGAVGELFF | TGTGCCAGCAGTAACGGACAGGGGGCCGTCGGGGAGCTGTTTTTT
TRBJ2-1 | TRBD2 | many | TRBV18 | CASSPSSGREDEQFF | TGTGCCAGCTCACCATCCAGCGGGAGAGAAGATGAGCAGTTCTTC
TRBJ1-1 | TRBD1 | NA | TRBV18 | CASSPGRRGDTEAFF | TGTGCCAGCTCACCAGGACGCAGGGGGGACACTGAAGCTTTCTTT
TRBJ2-2 | TRBD1 | NA | TRBV7-6 | CASSATGTATTGELFF | TGTGCCAGCAGCGCAACCGGGACAGCCACCACCGGGGAGCTGTTTTTT
TRBJ1-5 | NA | few | TRBV6-5 | CASSYSWQGSQPQHF | TGTGCCAGCAGTTACTCATGGCAGGGCAGTCAGCCCCAGCATTTT
TRBJ2-5 | NA | NA | TRBV28 | CASSLLAPRRDQETQYF | TGTGCCAGCAGTTTATTGGCCCCGAGACGGGACCAAGAGACCCAGTACTTC
TRBJ2-7 | TRBD1 | few | TRBV6-5 | CASSYSERQGYEQYF | TGTGCCAGCAGTTACTCGGAACGACAGGGGTACGAGCAGTACTTC
TRBJ2-1 | TRBD2 | few | TRBV5-1 | CASSLARTSGSINEQFF | TGCGCCAGCAGCTTGGCCCGAACTAGCGGGAGTATTAATGAGCAGTTCTTC
TRBJ2-1 | TRBD2 | few | TRBV20-1 | CSATKGLAAYNEQFF | TGCAGTGCTACAAAGGGACTAGCGGCTTACAATGAGCAGTTCTTC
TRBJ2-7 | NA | many | TRBV15 | CATSRDYYEQYF | TGTGCCACCAGCAGAGACTACTACGAGCAGTACTTC
TRBJ1-1 | TRBD1 | few | TRBV5-1 | CASRDRGYAEAFF | TGCGCCAGTCGGGACAGGGGGTATGCTGAAGCTTTCTTT
TRBJ2-5 | TRBD2 | few | TRBV10-3 | CAISRTSGEQETQYF | TGTGCCATCAGTCGGACTAGCGGGGAACAAGAGACCCAGTACTTC
TRBJ2-7 | NA | NA | TRBV6-5 | CASSYSFGYEQYF | TGTGCCAGCAGTTACTCGTTCGGCTACGAGCAGTACTTC
TRBJ2-3 | TRBD2 | few | TRBV4-3 | CASSRSPLADGTDTQYF | TGCGCCAGCAGCCGATCCCCACTAGCGGATGGCACAGATACGCAGTATTTT
TRBJ2-5 | NA | many | TRBV20-1 | CSVRTRQETQYF | TGCAGTGTTAGGACACGTCAAGAGACCCAGTACTTC